The T cell receptor (beta chain) under discussion was sequenced for a study of T-cell reconstitution after alpha-beta-depleted transplantation in children. General observations from the study: Most T-cell counts and diversity one year after the transplant came from T cells that were newly produced. Roughly two months post-transplant, alpha-beta T cells reportedly originated from several hundred graft clones that had expanded. The high TCRbeta diversity at day 60 in some patients came from surviving recipient T cells and thymic progenitors.

This clonotype was picked up many times. What it binds is unknown. A TCRbeta library incorporating unique molecular identifiers was prepared. Each CDR3 protein gets one entry after TCRdb re-called the PCR reads with MiXCR. The sample lists some 180,000 distinct CDR3 sequences, under 8.5% occurring once. The origin of this receptor is a boy between 2 and 10 years old with acute lymphoblastic leukemia, due to receive a stem cell transplant. The material was PBMCs, obtained before TCRalphabeta/CD19-depleted stem cell transplant.

The CDR3 spells CASSEEGIKNIQYF. DNA for the CDR3: TGTGCCAGCAGTGAAGAGGGGATCAAAAACATTCAGTACTTC. V gene TRBV2 combines with J gene TRBJ2-4; a weak D match, TRBD1 (5 bases). The CDR3 sequence is 14 residues long. V shed 1 base and J shed 3 bases, with 7 bases lying between them. Germline values: CDR1 SNHLY, CDR2 FYNNEI.